Presented here are 25 T cell receptor beta chains from one specimen sequenced in a study of cytomegalovirus exposure and HLA in healthy donors (dated by TCRdb to about 2017). Preparation of the library involved the immunoSEQ multiplex PCR assay. A mixture of 60 forward primers for TCR Vbeta segments and 13 reverse primers for TCR Jbeta segments was used in the multiplex PCR. The clones in this table, taken by TCRdb from immuneACCESS, are in-frame only. Not every clone is retained; where verified, under half of the shortfall comes from an unresolved V gene, and the cause of the rest is unknown. This sample gives over 95,000 clones in total; around 77% of them show up just once. The ten largest make up around 7.2% of the sample. Sequencing input: PBMCs. The receptors were sampled from a female donor in good health and CMV-seronegative.

CDR3 DNA sequence: TGCGCCAGCGCGACAGGGGCGAGAGGGGGCACCGGGGAGCTGTTTTTT. It encodes CASATGARGGTGELFF. This chain joins TRBV5-1 and TRBJ2-2; TRBD1 matches at 8 bases. The V gene's germline CDR1 is SGHRS and CDR2 YFSETQ. The CDR3 loop spans 16 amino acids. The V and J ends lost 7 bases and 4 bases, in that order; junction bases with no gene match: 12.

In its sample, this clone was seen a few times. This chain links TRBV11-3 with TRBJ2-5, with D possibly being TRBD1 (5 bases). Trimming took 0 bases from V and 5 from J, leaving 13 bases between them. CDR1 and CDR2 (germline): SGHNT, YENEEA. This CDR3 spans 15 amino acids. This CDR3 is CASSLDGQGGETQYF. DNA of the CDR3: TGTGCCAGCAGCTTAGATGGGCAGGGCGGCGAGACCCAGTACTTC.

The CDR3 loop is CASSDRVALNQETQYF. In DNA, the CDR3 is TGTGCCAGCAGTGATAGGGTAGCGTTGAACCAAGAGACCCAGTACTTC. The chain employs TRBV2 and TRBJ2-5, with D perhaps matching TRBD2 (5 bases). The V end lost 3 bases, the J end lost 0 bases, and 14 bases lay between the germline ends. This CDR3 comprises 16 residues. Germline V gives CDR1 SNHLY, CDR2 FYNNEI.

The gene calls are TRBV18 and TRBJ1-1, with 10 bases that match TRBD1. V was pared by 3 bases and J by 1 base, with 2 bases of the junction left unmatched. The germline gives CDR1 KGHSH, CDR2 LQKENI. The CDR3 runs 15 residues. The CDR3 DNA is TGTGCCAGCTCACCGTGGACAGGGGGGAACACTGAAGCTTTCTTT. It codes for CASSPWTGGNTEAFF.

This clone has only a few counts. The chain recombines TRBV2 with TRBJ2-2, with 7 bases matching TRBD1. The ends lost 7 bases at V and 0 bases at J; junction bases unmatched: 2. The CDR3 spans 14 residues. Germline CDR1 and CDR2: SNHLY and FYNNEI. CDR3 loop: CASKGATNTGELFF. The CDR3 bases are TGTGCCAGCAAGGGGGCGACGAACACCGGGGAGCTGTTTTTT.

V gene TRBV4-1 combines with J gene TRBJ1-2; D call uncertain. Trimming cost V 2 bases and J 0 bases, with 19 bases left between them. Germline V gene lookup returns CDR1 MGHRA and CDR2 YSYEKL. This CDR3 spans 18 amino acids. The CDR3 DNA is TGCGCCAGCAGCCAATTCTCGCGGTATTTGGGTGCTAACTATGGCTACACCTTC. It codes for CASSQFSRYLGANYGYTF.

The V call is TRBV2, the J call TRBJ2-7; no clear D gene. Per germline, CDR1 SNHLY and CDR2 FYNNEI. Trimming took 10 bases from V and 2 from J, leaving 18 bases between them. The CDR3 covers 14 residues. CDR3 bases: TGTGCCACCTCAACCGGGTCCCCAGCCTACGAGCAGTACTTC. As protein: CATSTGSPAYEQYF. Supplemented by reference TRBV2 and TRBJ2-7, the full variable domain reads EPEVTQTPSHQVTQMGQEVILRCVPISNHLYFYWYRQILGQKVEFLVSFYNNEISEKSEIFDDQFSVERPDGSNFTLKIRSTKLEDSAMYFCATSTGSPAYEQYFGPGTRLTVT.

This chain joins TRBV27 and TRBJ2-3; D remains ambiguous. Germline V gives CDR1 MNHEY, CDR2 SMNVEV (reference sequence). This CDR3 is 12 amino acids long. Trimming stripped 5 bases from V and 7 bases from J, with 10 bases between. The CDR3 DNA reads TGTGCCAGCAGTCAAAGAGAGAATACGCAGTATTTT. Amino acids: CASSQRENTQYF.

The gene calls are TRBV7-2 and TRBJ1-4, with 7 bases fitting TRBD1. From germline, CDR1 is SGHTA and CDR2 FQGNSA. V was pared by 0 bases and J by 3 bases, with 1 base of the junction left unmatched. The CDR3 extends over 15 amino acids. CDR3 loop: CASSLAGTANEKLFF. The CDR3, as DNA: TGTGCCAGCAGCTTAGCAGGGACAGCTAATGAAAAACTGTTTTTT.

A few counts support this clone. Other nucleotide sequences in the sample specify the same CDR3. The V call is TRBV14, the J call TRBJ1-6, with a weak D call TRBD1 (5 bases). The V and J ends lost 4 bases and 6 bases respectively, with 22 bases between them. The length of the CDR3 is 18 residues. The V gene's germline CDR1 is SGHDN and CDR2 FVKESK. CDR3 coding DNA: TGTGCCAGCAGCCTGCGGCGGGGCAGCTCTTTGATTAATTCACCCCTCCACTTT. This translates into CASSLRRGSSLINSPLHF.

The rearrangement joins TRBV11-3 to TRBJ2-1; D ambiguous. Deletions cut 5 bases from V and 5 bases from J, with 13 bases between. Per germline, CDR1 SGHNT and CDR2 YENEEA. This CDR3 region has 14 residues. This chain's CDR3 is CASSPRGRDNEQFF. The CDR3 bases are TGTGCCAGCAGCCCCAGAGGAAGAGACAATGAGCAGTTCTTC.

The chain links TRBV7-3 to TRBJ2-1; 8 bases are shared with TRBD1. V trimming: 5 bases; J trimming: 2 bases; junction bases outside the gene matches: 5. This CDR3 contains 15 residues. Germline V lookup: CDR1 SGHTA, CDR2 FQGTGA. As DNA, the CDR3 is TGTGCCAGCAGCCCGACAGGGGCCACCTACAATGAGCAGTTCTTC. Its protein product is CASSPTGATYNEQFF.

V gene TRBV7-3 combines with J gene TRBJ2-2, with TRBD2 identical over 8 bases. The CDR3 sequence is 15 residues long. The germline CDR1 and CDR2 sequences are SGHTA and FQGTGA. Trimming at V came to 2 bases and at J to 6 bases, leaving 5 bases not matched to a gene. As DNA, the CDR3 is TGTGCCAGCAGCTTAGGGACTAGTGGTCCCGGGGAGCTGTTTTTT. It is translated as CASSLGTSGPGELFF.

The sample holds a few counts of this clone. The chain combines TRBV25-1 with TRBJ2-1, with a weak D call TRBD1 (6 bases). V was clipped by 4 bases and J by 9 bases, with 22 bases between them. This CDR3 is built from 16 residues. CDR1 and CDR2 from the germline V gene are MGHDK and SYGVNS. The CDR3 loop reads CASSAYRVAPSGEQFF. Here the CDR3 DNA reads TGTGCCAGCAGTGCCTACAGGGTAGCTCCATCGGGTGAGCAGTTCTTC.

This chain links TRBV15 with TRBJ1-1, with D unresolved. The CDR3 consists of 15 residues. CDR1 and CDR2 from the germline V gene are LNHNV and YYDKDF (reference sequence). Trimming left V 0 bases short and J 1 base short, with 9 bases between. The CDR3 nucleotides are TGTGCCACCAGCAGAGATGTCTCAGGGAACACTGAAGCTTTCTTT. Encoded protein: CATSRDVSGNTEAFF. Combining the CDR3 with reference TRBV15 and TRBJ1-1 gives the whole variable domain DAMVIQNPRYQVTQFGKPVTLSCSQTLNHNVMYWYQQKSSQAPKLLFHYYDKDFNNEADTPDNFQSRRPNTSFCFLDIRSPGLGDTAMYLCATSRDVSGNTEAFFGQGTRLTVV.

This clone was seen only a few times. The rearrangement uses TRBV7-2 and TRBJ1-5; TRBD1 is a possible D gene (5 bases). There are 14 residues in the CDR3. Germline V gives CDR1 SGHTA, CDR2 FQGNSA. The V gene lost 3 bases and the J gene lost 4 bases, with 10 bases spanning the gap. The CDR3 loop is CASSFGRGNQPQHF. Written as DNA, the CDR3 is TGTGCCAGCAGCTTCGGACGGGGGAATCAGCCCCAGCATTTT. Using reference TRBV7-2 and TRBJ1-5 for the parts outside the CDR3, the full variable domain is GAGVSQSPSNKVTEKGKDVELRCDPISGHTALYWYRQSLGQGLEFLIYFQGNSAPDKSGLPSDRFSAERTGGSVSTLTIQRTQQEDSAVYLCASSFGRGNQPQHFGDGTRLSIL.

This sequence joins TRBV2 and TRBJ1-4; D perhaps matches TRBD1 (6 bases). Trimming shortened V by 4 bases and J by 3 bases, and 15 bases separated the two germline ends. This CDR3 is 16 amino acids long. In germline, CDR1 is SNHLY, CDR2 FYNNEI. The CDR3 loop reads CASSGSKGVANEKLFF. In DNA, the CDR3 is TGTGCCAGCAGTGGAAGCAAGGGGGTAGCTAATGAAAAACTGTTTTTT.

This clone appeared a single time. The chain couples TRBV6-5 to TRBJ1-2, with TRBD1 identical over 10 bases. The V and J ends lost 8 bases and 5 bases, in that order; junction bases with no gene match: 11. Looked up from germline, CDR1 is MNHEY and CDR2 is SVGAGI. This CDR3 has 15 residues. The CDR3 coding sequence is TGTGCCAGCGGGTCCCCGGGACAGGGGACGTATGGCTACACCTTC. Translating gives CASGSPGQGTYGYTF.

In this sample, this clone turned up a few times. V gene TRBV19 combines with J gene TRBJ2-3; D is undetermined. Looked up from germline, CDR1 is LNHDA and CDR2 is SQIVND (reference sequence). The length of the CDR3 is 14 residues. The ends were cut back, 3 bases at V and 0 bases at J, with 7 bases in the middle. The CDR3 DNA reads TGTGCCAGTAGTATTCCTACTAGCACAGATACGCAGTATTTT. Translated, it gives CASSIPTSTDTQYF.

The V and J genes are TRBV19 and TRBJ2-2, with D maybe TRBD2 (5 bases). This CDR3 region has 18 residues. Germline CDR1 reads LNHDA; CDR2 reads SQIVND (reference sequence). Between the trimmed V and J ends, which lost 5 bases and 1 base, there was a span of 20 bases. Here the CDR3 DNA reads TGTGCCAGTAGTTCCGGGATCAGCGGTGCCCAGAACACCGGGGAGCTGTTTTTT. Translation gives CASSSGISGAQNTGELFF.

In this sample, this clone turned up a few times. The V call is TRBV4-1, the J call TRBJ2-3; TRBD2 aligns across 7 bases. J gave up 4 bases and V 0 bases, and 10 bases lay outside the gene matches. The CDR3 has 17 residues. Looked up from germline, CDR1 is MGHRA and CDR2 is YSYEKL. The CDR3 DNA reads as TGCGCCAGCAGCCAAGATTTCGCTAGCGGACGGCCAGATACGCAGTATTTT. Translating it yields CASSQDFASGRPDTQYF.

The chain joins TRBV5-1 to TRBJ2-2, with 11 bases matching TRBD1. This CDR3 contains 18 residues. Trimming at V came to 0 bases and at J to 4 bases, leaving 8 bases not matched to a gene. CDR1 is SGHRS and CDR2 is YFSETQ in the germline V gene. The CDR3 bases are TGCGCCAGCAGCTTGGACTTTTCCGGGACAGGGGGCACCGGGGAGCTGTTTTTT. Protein: CASSLDFSGTGGTGELFF.

This chain joins TRBV27 and TRBJ2-3, with D uncertain. This CDR3 is 14 amino acids long. Trimming pared 5 bases from V and 0 bases from J, leaving 9 bases between. Germline CDR1 is MNHEY and CDR2 is SMNVEV (reference sequence). The CDR3 DNA sequence: TGTGCCAGCAGTCCCCGCGGAAGCACAGATACGCAGTATTTT. Protein: CASSPRGSTDTQYF.

V and J are TRBV30 and TRBJ2-2; tentative D call: TRBD1 (6 bases). Per the germline V gene, CDR1 is GTSNPN and CDR2 is SVGIG (reference sequence). Trimming shortened V by 2 bases and J by 0 bases, and 10 bases separated the two germline ends. This CDR3 is 15 amino acids long. CDR3 nucleotides: TGTGCCTGGAGTTTTGGGGGCCCGAACACCGGGGAGCTGTTTTTT. It specifies CAWSFGGPNTGELFF.

The rearrangement links TRBV28 to TRBJ1-1, with TRBD1 identical over 9 bases. The CDR3 has 14 residues. Germline V lookup: CDR1 MDHEN, CDR2 SYDVKM. V was clipped by 7 bases and J by 6 bases; unmatched bases: 9. This CDR3 is CASTRQGGHAEAFF. CDR3 nucleotide sequence: TGTGCCAGCACGAGACAGGGGGGTCACGCTGAAGCTTTCTTT.